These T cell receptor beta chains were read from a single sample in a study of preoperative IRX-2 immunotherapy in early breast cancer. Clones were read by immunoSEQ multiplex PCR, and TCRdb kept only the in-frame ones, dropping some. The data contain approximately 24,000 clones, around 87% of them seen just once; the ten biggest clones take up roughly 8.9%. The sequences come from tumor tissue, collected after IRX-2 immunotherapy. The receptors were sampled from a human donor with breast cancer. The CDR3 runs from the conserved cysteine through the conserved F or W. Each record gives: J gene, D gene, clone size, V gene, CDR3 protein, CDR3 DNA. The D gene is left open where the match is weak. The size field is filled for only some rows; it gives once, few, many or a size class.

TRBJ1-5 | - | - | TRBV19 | CASRMDPYSNQPQHF | TGTGCCAGTAGGATGGACCCATATAGCAATCAGCCCCAGCATTTT
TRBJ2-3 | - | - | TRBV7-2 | CASSSPRDAADTQYF | TGTGCCAGCAGCTCACCCCGGGACGCGGCAGATACGCAGTATTTT
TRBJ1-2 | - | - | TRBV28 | CASSPDVLGGYTF | TGTGCCAGCAGTCCGGACGTTCTCGGTGGCTACACCTTC
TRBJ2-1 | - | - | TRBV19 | CASSTTGVSSNEQFF | TGTGCCAGTAGTACTACGGGGGTCTCAAGCAATGAGCAGTTCTTC
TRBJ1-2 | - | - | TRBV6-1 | CASSEGGQRWSGYTF | TGTGCCAGCAGTGAAGGTGGACAGCGGTGGAGTGGCTACACCTTC
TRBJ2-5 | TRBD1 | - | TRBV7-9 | CAILDRGHVETQYF | TGTGCCATCCTGGACAGGGGGCATGTGGAGACCCAGTACTTC
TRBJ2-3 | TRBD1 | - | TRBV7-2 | CASSERQGGSTDTQYF | TGTGCCAGCAGCGAACGACAGGGGGGTAGCACAGATACGCAGTATTTT
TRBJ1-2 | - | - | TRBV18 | CASTFQYRQSNYGYTF | TGTGCCAGCACATTTCAATACAGGCAATCTAACTATGGCTACACCTTC
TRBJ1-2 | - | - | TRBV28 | CASSSPFTNYGYTF | TGTGCCAGCAGTTCGCCCTTTACTAACTATGGCTACACCTTC
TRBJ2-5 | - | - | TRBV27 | CASSFRRWETQYF | TGTGCCAGCAGTTTCCGGCGCTGGGAGACCCAGTACTTC
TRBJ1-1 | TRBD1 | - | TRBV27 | CASSLYRGTEAFF | TGTGCCAGCAGTTTATACAGGGGCACTGAAGCTTTCTTT
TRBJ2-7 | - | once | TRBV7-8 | CASSTTVREQYF | TGTGCCAGCAGCACTACGGTGAGGGAGCAGTACTTC
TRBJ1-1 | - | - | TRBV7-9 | CASSVRTEHTEAFF | TGTGCCAGCAGCGTGCGGACAGAGCACACTGAAGCTTTCTTT
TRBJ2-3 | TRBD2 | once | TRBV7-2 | CASSLGWLAGDTQYF | TGTGCCAGCAGCTTAGGTTGGTTAGCGGGGGATACGCAGTATTTT